This record looks at one T cell receptor (beta chain) sequence and its context. These data come from a study of shared clonotypes between healthy human individuals. Sequencing was performed with immunoSEQ multiplex PCR; in TCRdb, only in-frame clones are kept and a portion is missing. The sample has some 2.1 million clones, 93% seen once. Selected positively for CCR7 and CD45RO-negative, naive CD8 cells excluded terminally differentiated effector memory CD45RA+ cells. This CDR3 is 15 amino acids long. J was trimmed by 11 bases and V by 1 base; bases with no gene match: 11. Per the germline V gene, CDR1 is MNHEY and CDR2 is SVGAGI.

The sequence was obtained from a man between 18 and 35 years old in good health. Some clones in this sample may be carry-over from other donors' samples. Sequenced sample: naive CD8+ T cells from PBMCs. The chain couples TRBV6-5 to TRBJ2-7, with 10 bases fitting TRBD1. The CDR3 sequence is CASSYYAGQGSKEYF. DNA of the CDR3: TGTGCCAGCAGTTACTATGCGGGACAGGGGTCGAAGGAGTACTTC.